The source of this T cell receptor beta chain is a study of blood T cell repertoires in COVID-19. Study summary: Whether acute or convalescent, the COVID-19 samples came from the United States, Italy and Spain.

This CDR3 spans 13 amino acids. CDR1 is LGHNT and CDR2 is FRNRAP in the germline V gene. Deletions cut 2 bases from V and 10 bases from J, with 12 bases between. The authors' processing: Using reference gene primer amplification, nucleated cell counts were estimated. Generated by immunoSEQ multiplex PCR, the TCRdb table keeps only in-frame clones and is missing some. For V, J and clone size, that table is used; D and trimming come from the DNA. The sample lists roughly 70,000 clones; around 87% were seen once. The chain couples TRBV12-5 to TRBJ2-1; weak D call: TRBD2 (5 bases). Sequencing was done on a sample of peripheral blood. The receptor was derived from a man aged 45-65 years with active COVID-19. In DNA, the CDR3 is TGTGCTAGTGGTTTGTCGACCCGCGGGGAGCAGTTCTTC. Protein sequence: CASGLSTRGEQFF.